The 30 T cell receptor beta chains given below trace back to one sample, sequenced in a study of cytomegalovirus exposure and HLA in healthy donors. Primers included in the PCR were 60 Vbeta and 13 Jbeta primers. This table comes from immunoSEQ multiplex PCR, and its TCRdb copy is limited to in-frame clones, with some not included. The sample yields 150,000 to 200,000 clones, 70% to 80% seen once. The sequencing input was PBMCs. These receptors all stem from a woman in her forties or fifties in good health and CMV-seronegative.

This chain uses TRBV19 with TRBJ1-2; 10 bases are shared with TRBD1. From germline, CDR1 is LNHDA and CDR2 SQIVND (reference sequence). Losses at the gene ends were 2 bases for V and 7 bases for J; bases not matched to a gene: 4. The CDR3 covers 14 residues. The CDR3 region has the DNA TGTGCCAGTAGTATACTCCGGGACAGGGGTGGCTACACCTTC. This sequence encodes CASSILRDRGGYTF. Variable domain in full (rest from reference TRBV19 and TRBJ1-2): DGGITQSPKYLFRKEGQNVTLSCEQNLNHDAMYWYRQDPGQGLRLIYYSQIVNDFQKGDIAEGYSVSREKKESFPLTVTSAQKNPTAFYLCASSILRDRGGYTFGSGTRLTVV.

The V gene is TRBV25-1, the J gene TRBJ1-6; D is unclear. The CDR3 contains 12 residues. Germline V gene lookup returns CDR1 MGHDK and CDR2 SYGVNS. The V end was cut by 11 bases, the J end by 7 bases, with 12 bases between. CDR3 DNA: TGTGCCGCACGTAGTCCAAATTCACCCCTCCACTTT. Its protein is CAARSPNSPLHF.

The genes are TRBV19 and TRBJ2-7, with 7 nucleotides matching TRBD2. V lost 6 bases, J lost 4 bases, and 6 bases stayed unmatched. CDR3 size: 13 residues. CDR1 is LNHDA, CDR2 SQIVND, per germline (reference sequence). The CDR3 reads CASRSSGTYEQYF. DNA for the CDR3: TGTGCCAGTAGATCCAGCGGGACTTACGAGCAGTACTTC.

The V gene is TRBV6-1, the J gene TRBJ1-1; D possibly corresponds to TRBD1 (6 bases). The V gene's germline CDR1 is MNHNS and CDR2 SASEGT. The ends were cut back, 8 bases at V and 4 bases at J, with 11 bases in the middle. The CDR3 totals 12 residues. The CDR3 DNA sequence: TGTGCCAGCCTCAGGGGCAGCACTGAAGCTTTCTTT. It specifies CASLRGSTEAFF.

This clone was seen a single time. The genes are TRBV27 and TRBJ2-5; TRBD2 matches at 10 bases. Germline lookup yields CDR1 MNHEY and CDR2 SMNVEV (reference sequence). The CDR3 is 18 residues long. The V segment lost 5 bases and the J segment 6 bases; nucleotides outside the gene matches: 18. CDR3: CASSRTTSGHEGWKTQYF. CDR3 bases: TGTGCCAGCAGTCGGACGACTAGCGGGCACGAGGGGTGGAAGACCCAGTACTTC.

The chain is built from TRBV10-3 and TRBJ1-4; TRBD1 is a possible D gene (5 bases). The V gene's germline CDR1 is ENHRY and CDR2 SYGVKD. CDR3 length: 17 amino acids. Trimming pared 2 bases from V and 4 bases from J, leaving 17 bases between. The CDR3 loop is CAISETARGGSNEKLFF. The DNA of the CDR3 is TGTGCCATCAGTGAGACAGCTCGCGGGGGTAGTAATGAAAAACTGTTTTTT.

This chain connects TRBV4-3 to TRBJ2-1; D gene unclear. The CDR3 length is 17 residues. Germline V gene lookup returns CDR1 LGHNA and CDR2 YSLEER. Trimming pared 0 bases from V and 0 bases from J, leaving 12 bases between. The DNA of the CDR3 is TGCGCCAGCAGCCAAGAATCACGGTTAAGCTCCTACAATGAGCAGTTCTTC. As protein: CASSQESRLSSYNEQFF.

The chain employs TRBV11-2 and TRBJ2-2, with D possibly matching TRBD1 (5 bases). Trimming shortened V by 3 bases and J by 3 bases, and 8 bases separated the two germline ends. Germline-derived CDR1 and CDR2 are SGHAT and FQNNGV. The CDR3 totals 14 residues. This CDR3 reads CASSFKGDTGELFF. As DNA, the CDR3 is TGTGCCAGCAGCTTTAAAGGGGACACCGGGGAGCTGTTTTTT. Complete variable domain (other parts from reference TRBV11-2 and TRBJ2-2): EAGVAQSPRYKIIEKRQSVAFWCNPISGHATLYWYQQILGQGPKLLIQFQNNGVVDDSQLPKDRFSAERLKGVDSTLKIQPAKLEDSAVYLCASSFKGDTGELFFGEGSRLTVL.

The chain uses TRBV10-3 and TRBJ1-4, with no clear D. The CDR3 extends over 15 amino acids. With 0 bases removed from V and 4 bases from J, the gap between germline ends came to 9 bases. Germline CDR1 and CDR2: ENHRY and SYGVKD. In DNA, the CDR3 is TGTGCCATCAGTGAGTCTTGGGGAGTTAATGAAAAACTGTTTTTT. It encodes CAISESWGVNEKLFF.

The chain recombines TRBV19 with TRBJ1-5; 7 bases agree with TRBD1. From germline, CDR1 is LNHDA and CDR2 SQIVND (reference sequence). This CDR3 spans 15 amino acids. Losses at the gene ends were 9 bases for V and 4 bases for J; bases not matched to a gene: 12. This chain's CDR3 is CASQRPGQLNQPQHF. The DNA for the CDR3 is TGTGCCAGCCAGAGACCGGGACAGCTTAATCAGCCCCAGCATTTT.

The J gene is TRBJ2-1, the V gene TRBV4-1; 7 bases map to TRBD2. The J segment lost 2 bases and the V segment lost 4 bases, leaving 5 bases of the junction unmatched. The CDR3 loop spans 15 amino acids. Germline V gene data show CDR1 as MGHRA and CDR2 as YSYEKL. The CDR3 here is CASSPLGGTYNEQFF. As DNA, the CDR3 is TGCGCCAGCAGCCCTCTCGGGGGGACCTACAATGAGCAGTTCTTC.

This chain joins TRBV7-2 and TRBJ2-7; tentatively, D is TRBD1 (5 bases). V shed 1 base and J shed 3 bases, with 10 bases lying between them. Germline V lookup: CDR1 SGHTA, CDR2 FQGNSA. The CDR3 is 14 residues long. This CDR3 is CASSLGGTVYEQYF. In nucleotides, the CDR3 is TGTGCCAGCAGCTTAGGGGGCACGGTCTACGAGCAGTACTTC.

The CDR3 region is CASSYTGPGSYEQYF. CDR3 in DNA: TGTGCCAGCAGCTATACCGGGCCCGGGAGCTACGAGCAGTACTTC. This chain links TRBV7-9 with TRBJ2-7, with TRBD2 as a possible D gene (6 bases). The CDR3 loop spans 15 amino acids. V lost 4 bases to trimming and J lost 3 bases, with 16 bases between them. CDR1 and CDR2 from the germline V gene are SEHNR and FQNEAQ (reference sequence). The entire variable domain, with the rest obtained from reference TRBV7-9 and TRBJ2-7, is as follows: DTGVSQNPRHKITKRGQNVTFRCDPISEHNRLYWYRQTLGQGPEFLTYFQNEAQLEKSRLLSDRFSAERPKGSFSTLEIQRTEQGDSAMYLCASSYTGPGSYEQYFGPGTRLTVT.

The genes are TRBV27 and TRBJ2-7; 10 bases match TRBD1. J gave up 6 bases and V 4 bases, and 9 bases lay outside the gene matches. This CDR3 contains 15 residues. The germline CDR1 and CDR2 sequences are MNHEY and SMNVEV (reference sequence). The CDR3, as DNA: TGTGCCAGCAGTTCACCCGGGACAGGGGTCCTCGAGCAGTACTTC. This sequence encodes CASSSPGTGVLEQYF.

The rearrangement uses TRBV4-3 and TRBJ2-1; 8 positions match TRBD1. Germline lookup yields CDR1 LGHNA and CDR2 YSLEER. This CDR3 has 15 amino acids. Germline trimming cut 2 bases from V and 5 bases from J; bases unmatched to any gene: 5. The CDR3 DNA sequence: TGCGCCAGCAGCCAATCGGGACAGGCAAACAATGAGCAGTTCTTC. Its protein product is CASSQSGQANNEQFF.

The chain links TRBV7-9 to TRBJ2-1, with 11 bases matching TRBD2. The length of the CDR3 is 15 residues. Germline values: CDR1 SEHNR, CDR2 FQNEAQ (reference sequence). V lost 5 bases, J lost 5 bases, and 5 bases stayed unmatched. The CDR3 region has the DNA TGTGCCAGCAGCCGGGGACTAGCGGACAACAATGAGCAGTTCTTC. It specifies CASSRGLADNNEQFF.

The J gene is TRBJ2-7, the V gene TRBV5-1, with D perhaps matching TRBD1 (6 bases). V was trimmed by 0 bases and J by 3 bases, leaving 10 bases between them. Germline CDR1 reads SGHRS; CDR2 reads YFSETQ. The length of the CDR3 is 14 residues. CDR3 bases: TGCGCCAGCAGCTTGGGACAGGTAATCTACGAGCAGTACTTC. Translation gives CASSLGQVIYEQYF.

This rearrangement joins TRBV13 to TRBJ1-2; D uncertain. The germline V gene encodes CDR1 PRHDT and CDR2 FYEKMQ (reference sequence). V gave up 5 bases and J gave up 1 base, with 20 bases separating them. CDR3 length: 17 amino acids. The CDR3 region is CASSGFGVQTSNYGYTF. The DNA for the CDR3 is TGTGCCAGCAGCGGGTTCGGGGTCCAAACTAGTAACTATGGCTACACCTTC.

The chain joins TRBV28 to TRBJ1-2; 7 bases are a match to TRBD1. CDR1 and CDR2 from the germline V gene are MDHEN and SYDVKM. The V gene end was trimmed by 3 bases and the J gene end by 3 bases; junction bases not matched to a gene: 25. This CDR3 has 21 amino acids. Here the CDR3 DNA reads TGTGCCAGCAGTTTCCCCGCGGGGAATGGCCATGACAGGGTAGGGGACTATGGCTACACCTTC. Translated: CASSFPAGNGHDRVGDYGYTF.

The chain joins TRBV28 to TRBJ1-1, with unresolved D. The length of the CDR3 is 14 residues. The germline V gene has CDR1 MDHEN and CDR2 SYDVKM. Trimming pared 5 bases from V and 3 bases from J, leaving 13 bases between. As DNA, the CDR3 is TGTGCCAGCAGTCCCGGCGGGATAGACACTGAAGCTTTCTTT. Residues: CASSPGGIDTEAFF.

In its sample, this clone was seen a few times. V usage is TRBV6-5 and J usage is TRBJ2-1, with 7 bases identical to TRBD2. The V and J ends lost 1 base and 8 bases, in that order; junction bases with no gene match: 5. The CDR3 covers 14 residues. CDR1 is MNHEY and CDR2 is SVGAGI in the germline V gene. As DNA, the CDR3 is TGTGCCAGCAGTTACTGGACTAGTCCGGATGAGCAGTTCTTC. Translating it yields CASSYWTSPDEQFF.

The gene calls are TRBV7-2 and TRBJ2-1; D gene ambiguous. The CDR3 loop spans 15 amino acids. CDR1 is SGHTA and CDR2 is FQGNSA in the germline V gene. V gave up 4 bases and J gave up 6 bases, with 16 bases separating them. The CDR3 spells CASSSKRVPVNEQFF. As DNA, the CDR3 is TGTGCCAGCAGCTCTAAGCGCGTCCCGGTCAATGAGCAGTTCTTC.

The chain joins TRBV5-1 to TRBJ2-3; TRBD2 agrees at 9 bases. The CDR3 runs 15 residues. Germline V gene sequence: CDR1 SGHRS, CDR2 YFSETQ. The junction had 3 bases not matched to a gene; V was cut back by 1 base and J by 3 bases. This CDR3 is CASSLQGLATDTQYF. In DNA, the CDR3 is TGCGCCAGCAGCTTGCAGGGACTAGCTACAGATACGCAGTATTTT.

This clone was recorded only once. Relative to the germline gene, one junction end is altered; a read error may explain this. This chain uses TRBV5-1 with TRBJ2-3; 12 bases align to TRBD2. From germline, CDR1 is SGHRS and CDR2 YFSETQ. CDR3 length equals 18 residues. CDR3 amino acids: CASSLGLAGFGGTDMQYF. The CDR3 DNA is TGCGCCAGCAGCTTAGGACTAGCGGGGTTTGGTGGGACAGATATGCAGTATTTT.

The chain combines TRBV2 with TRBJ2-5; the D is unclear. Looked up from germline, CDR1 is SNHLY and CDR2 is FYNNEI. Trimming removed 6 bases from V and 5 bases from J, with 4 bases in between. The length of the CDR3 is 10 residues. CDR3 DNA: TGTGCCAGCAGACGGGAGACCCAGTACTTC. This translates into CASRRETQYF.

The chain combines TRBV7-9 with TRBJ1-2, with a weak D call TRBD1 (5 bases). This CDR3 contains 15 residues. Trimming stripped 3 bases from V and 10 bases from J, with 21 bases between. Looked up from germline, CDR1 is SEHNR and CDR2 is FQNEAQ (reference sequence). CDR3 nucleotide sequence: TGTGCCAGCAGCTTTCTCGCCGAAGGGGCGGGAGCCTACACCTTC. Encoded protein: CASSFLAEGAGAYTF. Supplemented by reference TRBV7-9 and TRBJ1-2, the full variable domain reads DTGVSQNPRHKITKRGQNVTFRCDPISEHNRLYWYRQTLGQGPEFLTYFQNEAQLEKSRLLSDRFSAERPKGSFSTLEIQRTEQGDSAMYLCASSFLAEGAGAYTFGSGTRLTVV.

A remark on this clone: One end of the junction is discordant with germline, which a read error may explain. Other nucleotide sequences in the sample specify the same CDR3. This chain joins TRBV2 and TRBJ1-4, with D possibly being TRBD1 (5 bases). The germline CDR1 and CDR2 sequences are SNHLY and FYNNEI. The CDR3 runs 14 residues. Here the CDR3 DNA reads TGTGCCAGCAGCGAAGCGTTGGGGGGTGAAAAACTGTTTTTT. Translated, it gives CASSEALGGEKLFF. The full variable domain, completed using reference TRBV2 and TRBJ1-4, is EPEVTQTPSHQVTQMGQEVILRCVPISNHLYFYWYRQILGQKVEFLVSFYNNEISEKSEIFDDQFSVERPDGSNFTLKIRSTKLEDSAMYFCASSEALGGEKLFFGSGTQLSVL.

This chain's CDR3 is CASSLAVQGIYGYTF. In DNA form, the CDR3 reads TGCGCCAGCAGCTTGGCCGTGCAGGGTATCTATGGCTACACCTTC. The chain has TRBV5-1 and TRBJ1-2; the D gene is possibly TRBD1 (5 bases). CDR1 and CDR2 from the germline V gene are SGHRS and YFSETQ. The CDR3 contains 15 residues. V was shortened by 0 bases and J by 4 bases, with 13 bases between the two germline ends. Looking up the rest from reference TRBV5-1 and TRBJ1-2 gives the full variable domain: KAGVTQTPRYLIKTRGQQVTLSCSPISGHRSVSWYQQTPGQGLQFLFEYFSETQRNKGNFPGRFSGRQFSNSRSEMNVSTLELGDSALYLCASSLAVQGIYGYTFGSGTRLTVV.

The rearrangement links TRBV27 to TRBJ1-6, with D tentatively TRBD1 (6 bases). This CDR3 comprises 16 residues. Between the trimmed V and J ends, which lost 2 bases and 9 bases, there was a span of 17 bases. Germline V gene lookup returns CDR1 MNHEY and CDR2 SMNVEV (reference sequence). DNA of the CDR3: TGTGCCAGCAGTTTAAGGGTCACAGGGTCGGGTTCACCCCTCCACTTT. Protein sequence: CASSLRVTGSGSPLHF.

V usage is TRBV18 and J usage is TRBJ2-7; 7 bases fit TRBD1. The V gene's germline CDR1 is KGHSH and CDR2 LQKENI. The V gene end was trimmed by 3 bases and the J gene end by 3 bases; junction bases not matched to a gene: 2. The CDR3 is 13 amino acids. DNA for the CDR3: TGTGCCAGCTCACCGGGACAGAACTACGAGCAGTACTTC. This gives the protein CASSPGQNYEQYF.